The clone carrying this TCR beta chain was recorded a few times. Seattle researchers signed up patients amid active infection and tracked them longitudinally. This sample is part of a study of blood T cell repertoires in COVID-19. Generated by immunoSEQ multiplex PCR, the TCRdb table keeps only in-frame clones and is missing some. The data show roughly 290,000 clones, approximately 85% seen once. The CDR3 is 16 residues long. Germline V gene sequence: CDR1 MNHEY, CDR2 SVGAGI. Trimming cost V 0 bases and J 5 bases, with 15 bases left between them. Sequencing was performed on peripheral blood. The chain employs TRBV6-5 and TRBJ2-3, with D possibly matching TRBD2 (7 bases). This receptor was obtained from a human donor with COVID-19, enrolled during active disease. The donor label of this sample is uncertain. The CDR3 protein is CASSYSSGGAGDTQYF. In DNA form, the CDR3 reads TGTGCCAGCAGTTACTCGAGTGGGGGGGCAGGAGATACGCAGTATTTT.